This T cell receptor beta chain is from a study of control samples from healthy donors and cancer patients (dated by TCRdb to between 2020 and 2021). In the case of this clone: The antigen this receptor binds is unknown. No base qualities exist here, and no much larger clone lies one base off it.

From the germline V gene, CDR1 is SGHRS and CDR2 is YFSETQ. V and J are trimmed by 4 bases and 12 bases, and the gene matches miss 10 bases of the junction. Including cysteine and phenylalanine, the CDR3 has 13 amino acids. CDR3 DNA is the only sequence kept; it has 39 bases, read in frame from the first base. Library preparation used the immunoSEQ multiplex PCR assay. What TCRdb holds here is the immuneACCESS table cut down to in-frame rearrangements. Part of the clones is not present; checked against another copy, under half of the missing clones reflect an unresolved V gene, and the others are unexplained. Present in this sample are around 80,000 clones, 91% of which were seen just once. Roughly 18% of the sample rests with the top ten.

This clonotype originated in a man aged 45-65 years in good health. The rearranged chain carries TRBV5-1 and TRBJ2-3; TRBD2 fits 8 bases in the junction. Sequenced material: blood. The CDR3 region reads CASSLAGGLVQYF. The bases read TGCGCCAGCAGCCTCGCGGGGGGACTTGTTCAGTATTTT.